A selection of T cell receptor beta chains follows, all from one sample in a study of PD-1 blockade in classical Hodgkin lymphoma. Produced via immunoSEQ multiplex PCR; TCRdb's table is partial and in-frame only. The data hold about 64,000 clones, with just over 90% observed a single time. The sample in question was peripheral blood mononuclear cells (PBMCs), obtained before the fourth cycle of nivolumab. These receptor sequences come from a human donor with classical Hodgkin lymphoma. Each CDR3 is given with its conserved first and last residue. A D gene is named only where the DNA matches it firmly. Clone size is not always given. Where it is, it says once, few, many or a class for expanded clones.

V gene: TRBV30; D gene: .; clone size: .; CDR3 protein: CAWRGWSIASSSYEQYF
V gene: TRBV7-2; D gene: TRBD1; clone size: .; CDR3 protein: CASSLAGRGPNQPQHF
V gene: TRBV2; D gene: .; clone size: .; CDR3 protein: CASSVGLETQYF
V gene: TRBV6-4; D gene: .; clone size: once; CDR3 protein: CASSEGVVPYNEQFF
V gene: TRBV4-2; D gene: .; clone size: .; CDR3 protein: CASSQVGGGAGGYGYTF
V gene: TRBV5-4; D gene: .; clone size: .; CDR3 protein: CASSIGMDNEQFF
V gene: TRBV9; D gene: .; clone size: .; CDR3 protein: CASSARPSTDTQYF
V gene: TRBV2; D gene: .; clone size: .; CDR3 protein: CASSATPWGNQPQHF
V gene: TRBV20-1; D gene: .; clone size: .; CDR3 protein: CSASQGYEQYF
V gene: TRBV27; D gene: .; clone size: .; CDR3 protein: CATFFGGTEAFF
V gene: TRBV5-5; D gene: .; clone size: .; CDR3 protein: CASSLGGSTQNTEAFF
V gene: TRBV6-6; D gene: .; clone size: .; CDR3 protein: CASSGGMNTEAFF
V gene: TRBV11-3; D gene: .; clone size: .; CDR3 protein: CASSLDGVARKFF
V gene: TRBV5-1; D gene: .; clone size: .; CDR3 protein: CASSLDGTDWAQYF
V gene: TRBV11-3; D gene: TRBD1; clone size: .; CDR3 protein: CASRTGERVNTEAFF
V gene: TRBV5-4; D gene: .; clone size: .; CDR3 protein: CASSLGTEYEQYF
V gene: TRBV2; D gene: TRBD2; clone size: .; CDR3 protein: CASREAGIDNEQFF
V gene: TRBV28; D gene: .; clone size: .; CDR3 protein: CASSSTGQGSGNTIYF
V gene: TRBV2; D gene: TRBD1; clone size: .; CDR3 protein: CASRRDRFSSYEQYF
V gene: TRBV6-6; D gene: .; clone size: .; CDR3 protein: CASKEGTRGDYTF